The clone carrying this T cell receptor beta chain was picked up many times. Amplified TCR beta CDR3 regions derived from RNA transcripts. The HTBI primer set drove a first-round RT-PCR of the TCR CDR3. TCRdb analysed the multiplex PCR reads with MiXCR anew, one entry per CDR3 protein. This sample carries approximately 700,000 distinct CDR3 sequences, 15% to 20% of them seen once, and the ten largest clones take under 9.5%. The germline CDR1 and CDR2 sequences are SNHLY and FYNNEI. This CDR3 region has 15 residues. V lost 4 bases and J lost 1; bases outside the gene matches: 3. The sample belongs to a study of T cells in Graves' hyperthyroidism and ophthalmopathy.

This receptor was identified in a man between 18 and 29 years old with Graves' hyperthyroidism. Sequencing was done on a sample of blood. The chain couples TRBV2 to TRBJ2-1; 8 positions agree with TRBD2. DNA for the CDR3: TGTGCCAGCAGTGTTAGCGGGATGTCCTACAATGAGCAGTTCTTC. This gives the protein CASSVSGMSYNEQFF.